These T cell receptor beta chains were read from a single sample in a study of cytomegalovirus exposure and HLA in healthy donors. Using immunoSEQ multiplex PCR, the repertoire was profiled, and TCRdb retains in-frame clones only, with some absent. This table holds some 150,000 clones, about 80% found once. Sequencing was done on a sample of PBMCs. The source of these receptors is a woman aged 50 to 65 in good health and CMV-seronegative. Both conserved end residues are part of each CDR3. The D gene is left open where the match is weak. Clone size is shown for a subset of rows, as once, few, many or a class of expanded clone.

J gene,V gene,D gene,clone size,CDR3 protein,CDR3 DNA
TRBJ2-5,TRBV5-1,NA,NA,CASSLALVLASQETQYF,TGCGCCAGCAGCTTGGCGCTTGTCCTAGCGAGTCAAGAGACCCAGTACTTC
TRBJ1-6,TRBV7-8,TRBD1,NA,CATRTGNSPLHF,TGTGCCACCAGGACAGGCAATTCACCCCTCCACTTT
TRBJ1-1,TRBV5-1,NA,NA,CASSLGGRGTEAFF,TGCGCCAGCAGCTTGGGAGGGAGGGGGACTGAAGCTTTCTTT
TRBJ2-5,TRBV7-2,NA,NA,CASSSGMRETQYF,TGTGCCAGCAGCTCCGGGATGAGGGAGACCCAGTACTTC
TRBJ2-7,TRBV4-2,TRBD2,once,CASSPESSGRSYEQYF,TGTGCCAGCAGCCCGGAATCTAGCGGGAGATCCTACGAGCAGTACTTC
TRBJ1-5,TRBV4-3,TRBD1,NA,CASSQDWEGQGLQPQHF,TGCGCCAGCAGCCAAGATTGGGAGGGACAGGGTTTGCAGCCCCAGCATTTT
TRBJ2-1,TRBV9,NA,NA,CASSPRTASYNEQFF,TGTGCCAGCAGCCCCCGGACAGCCTCCTACAATGAGCAGTTCTTC
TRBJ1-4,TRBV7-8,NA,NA,CASSKTGVGTNEKLFF,TGTGCCAGCAGCAAGACGGGGGTGGGAACTAATGAAAAACTGTTTTTT
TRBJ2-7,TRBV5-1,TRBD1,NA,CASSMDRLSSYEQYF,TGCGCCAGCAGCATGGACAGGCTGAGCTCCTACGAGCAGTACTTC
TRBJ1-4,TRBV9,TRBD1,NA,CASSAQGQPGEKLFF,TGTGCCAGCAGCGCACAGGGACAGCCGGGTGAAAAACTGTTTTTT
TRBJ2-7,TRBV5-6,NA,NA,CASHARGSYEQYF,TGTGCCAGCCACGCCCGGGGCTCCTACGAGCAGTACTTC
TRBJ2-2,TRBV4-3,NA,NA,CASSELRSVYTGELFF,TGCGCCAGCAGCGAACTGCGGAGCGTTTACACCGGGGAGCTGTTTTTT
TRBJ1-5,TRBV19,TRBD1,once,CASTPQGGSRQPQHF,TGTGCCAGTACCCCACAGGGGGGATCGCGACAGCCCCAGCATTTT
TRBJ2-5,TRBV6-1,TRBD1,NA,CASSEITGGGWETQYF,TGTGCCAGCAGTGAAATAACAGGGGGCGGATGGGAGACCCAGTACTTC
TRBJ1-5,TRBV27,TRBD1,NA,CASSTGTVDNQPQHF,TGTGCCAGCAGTACCGGGACAGTAGATAATCAGCCCCAGCATTTT
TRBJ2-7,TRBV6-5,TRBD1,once,CASSSDRQIYEQYF,TGTGCCAGCAGTTCGGACAGGCAGATCTACGAGCAGTACTTC
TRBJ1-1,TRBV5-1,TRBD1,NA,CASSLGQGGNTEAFF,TGCGCCAGCAGCCTAGGACAGGGGGGGAACACTGAAGCTTTCTTT
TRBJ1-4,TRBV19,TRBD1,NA,CASSIRDRGEKLFF,TGTGCCAGTAGTATCCGGGACAGGGGAGAAAAACTGTTTTTT
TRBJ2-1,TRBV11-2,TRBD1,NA,CASSSVLEQGNNEQFF,TGTGCCAGCAGCTCCGTATTGGAACAGGGGAACAATGAGCAGTTCTTC
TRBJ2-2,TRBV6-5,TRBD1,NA,CASNRQGHTGELFF,TGTGCCAGCAACCGACAGGGGCACACCGGGGAGCTGTTTTTT
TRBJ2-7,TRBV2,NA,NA,CATTGSYEQYF,TGTGCCACGACAGGCAGTTACGAGCAGTACTTC
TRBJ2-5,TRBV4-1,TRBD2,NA,CASSQDPRQRGDYGETQYF,TGCGCCAGCAGCCAAGACCCCCGGCAGCGGGGTGATTACGGTGAGACCCAGTACTTC
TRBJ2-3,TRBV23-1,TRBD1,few,CASSRSQGADTQYF,TGCGCCAGCAGTCGCTCACAGGGGGCAGATACGCAGTATTTT
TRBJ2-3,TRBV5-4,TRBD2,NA,CASSPPHSGGPDTQYF,TGTGCCAGCAGCCCGCCCCATAGCGGGGGGCCGGATACGCAGTATTTT
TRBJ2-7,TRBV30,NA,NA,CAGDLTGTYEQYF,TGTGCCGGCGACTTGACAGGTACCTACGAGCAGTACTTC
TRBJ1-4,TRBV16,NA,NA,CASSQLWQGYGPTNEKLFF,TGTGCCAGCAGCCAATTATGGCAGGGGTACGGCCCGACTAATGAAAAACTGTTTTTT
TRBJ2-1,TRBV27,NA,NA,CASSLRARGQRAYNEQFF,TGTGCCAGCAGTTTAAGGGCGAGGGGACAGCGGGCCTACAATGAGCAGTTCTTC
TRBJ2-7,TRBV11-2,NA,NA,CASSRPGVYEQYF,TGTGCCAGCAGCAGACCAGGGGTTTACGAGCAGTACTTC
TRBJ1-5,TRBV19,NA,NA,CASRYREGQPQHF,TGTGCCAGTAGGTACAGGGAGGGGCAGCCCCAGCATTTT
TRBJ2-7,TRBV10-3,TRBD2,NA,CAIRGSGGPESEQYF,TGTGCCATCAGAGGATCGGGAGGGCCGGAGAGCGAGCAGTACTTC
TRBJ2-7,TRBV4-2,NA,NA,CASSQDRGPAYEQYF,TGTGCCAGCAGCCAAGATCGTGGCCCCGCCTACGAGCAGTACTTC
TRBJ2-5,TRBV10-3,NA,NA,CAIKPGGQETQYF,TGTGCCATCAAGCCAGGCGGGCAAGAGACCCAGTACTTC
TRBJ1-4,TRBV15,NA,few,CATSRGGKGSNEKLFF,TGTGCCACCAGCAGAGGCGGGAAGGGGAGTAATGAAAAACTGTTTTTT
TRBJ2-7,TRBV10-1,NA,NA,CASTEEYEQYF,TGCGCCAGCACCGAGGAGTACGAGCAGTACTTC
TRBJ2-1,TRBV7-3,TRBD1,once,CASSPGQAPNEQFF,TGTGCCAGCAGCCCCGGACAGGCCCCTAATGAGCAGTTCTTC
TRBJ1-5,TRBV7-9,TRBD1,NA,CASSPGGGLFQPQHF,TGTGCCAGCAGTCCAGGGGGCGGTTTGTTCCAGCCCCAGCATTTT
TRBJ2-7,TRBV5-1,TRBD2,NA,CASSTFLPGLAGGYEQYF,TGCGCCAGCAGCACGTTCCTCCCGGGACTAGCGGGAGGTTACGAGCAGTACTTC
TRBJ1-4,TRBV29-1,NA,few,CSVLWGRGAEKLFF,TGCAGCGTTCTGTGGGGCAGGGGCGCTGAAAAACTGTTTTTT
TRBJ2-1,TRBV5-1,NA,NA,CASTSSGGTYNEQFF,TGCGCCAGCACCAGTAGCGGAGGGACTTACAATGAGCAGTTCTTC
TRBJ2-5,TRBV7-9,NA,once,CASSLDILGLALLWTQYF,TGTGCCAGCAGCTTAGATATTTTGGGACTGGCCCTTCTCTGGACCCAGTACTTC
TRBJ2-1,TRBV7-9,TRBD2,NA,CASSPPGLAGSNEQFF,TGTGCCAGCAGCCCCCCGGGACTAGCGGGTTCCAATGAGCAGTTCTTC
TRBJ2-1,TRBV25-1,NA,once,CASSESTGRRILEQFF,TGTGCCAGCAGCGAATCCACAGGGAGACGGATCCTTGAGCAGTTCTTC
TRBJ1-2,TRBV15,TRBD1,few,CATSRDWGQGDGYTF,TGTGCCACCAGCAGAGATTGGGGACAGGGTGATGGCTACACCTTC
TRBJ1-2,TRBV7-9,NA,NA,CASSFSGYTF,TGTGCCAGCAGCTTCTCTGGCTACACCTTC
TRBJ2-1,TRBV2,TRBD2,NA,CASCGLAGGNEQFF,TGTGCCAGCTGTGGCCTAGCGGGAGGTAATGAGCAGTTCTTC
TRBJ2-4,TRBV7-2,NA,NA,CASSFSQTSKNIQYF,TGTGCCAGCAGCTTCAGTCAGACTAGTAAAAACATTCAGTACTTC
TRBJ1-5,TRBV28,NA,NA,CASSTNQPQHF,TGTGCCAGCAGTACTAATCAGCCCCAGCATTTT
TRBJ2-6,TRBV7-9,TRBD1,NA,CASSRRGGSSGANVLTF,TGTGCCAGCAGCCGGAGAGGGGGCTCCTCTGGGGCCAACGTCCTGACTTTC
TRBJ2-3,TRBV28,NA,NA,CASTAQYPPDTQYF,TGTGCCAGCACCGCCCAGTACCCTCCAGATACGCAGTATTTT
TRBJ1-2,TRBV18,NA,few,CASSPTPANYGYTF,TGTGCCAGCTCACCCACGCCGGCTAACTATGGCTACACCTTC
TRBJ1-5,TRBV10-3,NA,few,CAISPYSNQPQHF,TGTGCCATAAGCCCGTATAGCAATCAGCCCCAGCATTTT